Listed here are 15 T cell receptor beta chains from one sample, sequenced in a study of cytomegalovirus exposure and HLA in healthy donors. PCR amplification relied on 60 Vbeta primers (plus 13 Jbeta primers). Generated by immunoSEQ multiplex PCR, the TCRdb table keeps only in-frame clones and is missing some. The table includes 150,000 to 200,000 clones, more than 75% detected once. Material: PBMCs. These receptors were collected from a woman between 50 and 59 years old in good health and CMV-seronegative.

The chain carries TRBV7-3 and TRBJ1-1; 8 nucleotides align to TRBD1. V was pared by 0 bases and J by 10 bases, with 7 bases of the junction left unmatched. Germline-derived CDR1 and CDR2 are SGHTA and FQGTGA. The CDR3 is 14 residues long. The CDR3 nucleotides are TGTGCCAGCAGCTTAACGTCCGGACAGGGAGGAGCTTTCTTT. Protein sequence: CASSLTSGQGGAFF.

This clone was picked up one time. The V call is TRBV7-9, the J call TRBJ2-7, with 15 bases matching TRBD2. J lost 7 bases, V lost 5 bases, and 9 bases had no gene match. Per germline, CDR1 SEHNR and CDR2 FQNEAQ (reference sequence). The CDR3 is 16 residues long. The CDR3 loop reads CASSPRTSGGVREQYF. The CDR3 DNA sequence: TGTGCCAGCAGCCCCCGGACTAGCGGGGGGGTGCGGGAGCAGTACTTC.

The V gene is TRBV27, the J gene TRBJ2-1; tentative D call: TRBD2 (7 bases). With 0 bases removed from V and 9 bases from J, the gap between germline ends came to 9 bases. This CDR3 spans 13 amino acids. CDR1 is MNHEY and CDR2 is SMNVEV in the germline V gene (reference sequence). The DNA for the CDR3 is TGTGCCAGCAGTTTATCGGGGGGGCTTGAGCAGTTCTTC. The encoded protein is CASSLSGGLEQFF.

V usage is TRBV28 and J usage is TRBJ1-6; D is perhaps TRBD1 (6 bases). This CDR3 has 14 residues. With 7 bases removed from V and 5 bases from J, the gap between germline ends came to 12 bases. Germline V gene sequence: CDR1 MDHEN, CDR2 SYDVKM. The CDR3 reads CASIPGQHNSPLHF. The DNA of the CDR3 is TGTGCCAGCATCCCCGGACAGCATAATTCACCCCTCCACTTT.

The chain recombines TRBV27 with TRBJ2-3; no clear D. Germline loops: CDR1 MNHEY, CDR2 SMNVEV (reference sequence). The CDR3 contains 12 residues. V was clipped by 10 bases and J by 6 bases, with 14 bases between them. The chain's CDR3 is CATQSRYDTQYF. The DNA for the CDR3 is TGTGCCACCCAGTCCAGATACGATACGCAGTATTTT.

The chain recombines TRBV19 with TRBJ1-5, with D possibly TRBD1 on 6 matching bases. The CDR3 is made up of 14 amino acids. V was trimmed by 4 bases and J by 6 bases, leaving 13 bases between them. Germline-derived CDR1 and CDR2 are LNHDA and SQIVND (reference sequence). CDR3 DNA: TGTGCCAGTAGTACCAGGACAGTCGGTCAGCCCCAGCATTTT. Protein product: CASSTRTVGQPQHF. Using reference TRBV19 and TRBJ1-5 for the parts outside the CDR3, the full variable domain is DGGITQSPKYLFRKEGQNVTLSCEQNLNHDAMYWYRQDPGQGLRLIYYSQIVNDFQKGDIAEGYSVSREKKESFPLTVTSAQKNPTAFYLCASSTRTVGQPQHFGDGTRLSIL.

V and J are TRBV5-1 and TRBJ2-3, with D unresolved. Trimming left V 0 bases short and J 2 bases short, with 13 bases between. The CDR3 loop spans 16 amino acids. Germline CDR1 and CDR2: SGHRS and YFSETQ. The CDR3: CASSLGELGFTDTQYF. CDR3 coding DNA: TGCGCCAGCAGCTTGGGTGAACTGGGCTTCACAGATACGCAGTATTTT.

This clone was seen a handful of times. The chain employs TRBV4-1 and TRBJ2-1; 10 nucleotides align to TRBD1. V dropped 0 bases and J dropped 7; count of bases not matched to a gene: 6. Germline CDR1 MGHRA, CDR2 YSYEKL. The length of the CDR3 is 16 residues. CDR3 in DNA: TGCGCCAGCAGCCAAGAGGGGACAGGGGTTTTGAATGAGCAGTTCTTC. It codes for CASSQEGTGVLNEQFF.

This rearrangement joins TRBV9 to TRBJ1-2; 7 nucleotides agree with TRBD1. CDR1 is SGDLS, CDR2 YYNGEE, per germline. The CDR3 totals 15 residues. V trimming: 4 bases; J trimming: 5 bases; junction bases outside the gene matches: 11. The CDR3 DNA is TGTGCCAGCAGCCCGCTGGGACAGACATTATATGGCTACACCTTC. This translates into CASSPLGQTLYGYTF. The entire variable domain, with the rest obtained from reference TRBV9 and TRBJ1-2, is as follows: DSGVTQTPKHLITATGQRVTLRCSPRSGDLSVYWYQQSLDQGLQFLIQYYNGEERAKGNILERFSAQQFPDLHSELNLSSLELGDSALYFCASSPLGQTLYGYTFGSGTRLTVV.

This chain joins TRBV7-9 and TRBJ1-2; D possibly corresponds to TRBD1 (5 bases). Trimming removed 4 bases from V and 2 bases from J, with 8 bases in between. There are 13 residues in the CDR3. Germline CDR1 is SEHNR and CDR2 is FQNEAQ (reference sequence). CDR3 sequence reads: CASSSRVNYGYTF. CDR3 nucleotides: TGTGCCAGCAGCTCCAGGGTAAACTATGGCTACACCTTC.

The J gene is TRBJ2-7, the V gene TRBV9, with 10 positions matching TRBD2. The germline gives CDR1 SGDLS, CDR2 YYNGEE. The CDR3 sequence is 14 residues long. V was pared by 3 bases and J by 2 bases, with 2 bases of the junction left unmatched. The CDR3 DNA reads as TGTGCCAGCAGCGCTAGCGGGGGCCCCTACGAGCAGTACTTC. Translation gives CASSASGGPYEQYF.

This rearrangement joins TRBV6-1 to TRBJ1-5; the D is unclear. This CDR3 contains 14 residues. V was clipped by 4 bases and J by 6 bases, with 13 bases between them. Germline V gene lookup returns CDR1 MNHNS and CDR2 SASEGT. In DNA form, the CDR3 reads TGTGCCAGCAGTGCGATTTCAAGGAGTCAGCCCCAGCATTTT. The encoded protein is CASSAISRSQPQHF.

On this clone: The sample contains more than one DNA sequence encoding this CDR3. This chain joins TRBV29-1 and TRBJ1-1; D ambiguous. The V gene lost 4 bases and the J gene lost 4 bases, with 10 bases spanning the gap. The CDR3 runs 12 residues. Germline V gene lookup returns CDR1 SQVTM and CDR2 ANQGSEA. The CDR3 DNA reads as TGCAGCGTTGTTCGAGGGTCCACTGAAGCTTTCTTT. Translation gives CSVVRGSTEAFF.

The chain uses TRBV10-3 and TRBJ2-7; D uncertain. V was trimmed by 2 bases and J by 2 bases, leaving 13 bases between them. Germline V lookup: CDR1 ENHRY, CDR2 SYGVKD. The CDR3 runs to 15 residues. CDR3 in DNA: TGTGCCATCAGTGAGCCTGCCGGTAGTACCTACGAGCAGTACTTC. Protein product: CAISEPAGSTYEQYF.

The chain has TRBV27 and TRBJ2-3; possible D gene TRBD2, 5 bases. V lost 10 bases to trimming and J lost 13 bases, with 21 bases between them. There are 12 residues in the CDR3. Germline V gene sequence: CDR1 MNHEY, CDR2 SMNVEV (reference sequence). DNA for the CDR3: TGTGCCACTCGCGGGTCTGCGGGTCACGAGTATTTT. Amino acids: CATRGSAGHEYF.